Below are 8 T cell receptor beta chains sequenced from a single sample in a study of metastatic and nonmetastatic thyroid tumors. Via MiXCR, TCRdb re-called the PCR reads. This sample has about 16,000 clones; about 25% occur once, and the top ten carry 7.5%. Not a single patient had been given any form of treatment at any point before undergoing thyroid surgery. Sequenced material: adjacent normal tissue. The receptors stem from a female donor with papillary thyroid cancer or a benign thyroid nodule (not recorded which). Some clones in this sample may be carry-over from other donors' samples.

This clone was observed at least ten times. The chain joins TRBV7-6 to TRBJ1-3, with 10 positions matching TRBD1. This CDR3 has 16 amino acids. The germline gives CDR1 SGHVS, CDR2 FNYEAQ. The V gene end was trimmed by 5 bases and the J gene end by 4 bases; junction bases not matched to a gene: 8. The DNA for the CDR3 is TGTGCCAGCAGCCCGACCGGGACAGGGGTAGGAAACACCATATATTTT. It codes for CASSPTGTGVGNTIYF.

This clone was seen a handful of times. The rearrangement joins TRBV7-2 to TRBJ1-5; no clear D. Trimming pared 2 bases from V and 2 bases from J, leaving 4 bases between. CDR1 is SGHTA and CDR2 is FQGNSA in the germline V gene. The CDR3 loop spans 13 amino acids. Written as DNA, the CDR3 is TGTGCCAGCAGCTTATCGGGCAATCAGCCCCAGCATTTT. Translation: CASSLSGNQPQHF.

This clone is judged medium-sized. The gene calls are TRBV20-1 and TRBJ2-2; the match to TRBD2 covers 11 bases. Unmatched junction bases numbered 5, after V lost 6 bases and J lost 5 bases. From germline, CDR1 is DFQATT and CDR2 SNEGSKA (reference sequence). This CDR3 has 14 residues. The CDR3 loop reads CSARWTSGTGELFF. Here the CDR3 DNA reads TGCAGTGCCCGATGGACTAGCGGGACCGGGGAGCTGTTTTTT.

The chain carries TRBV20-1 and TRBJ2-4, with D maybe TRBD1 (6 bases). The last part of the DNA fits TRBJ2-5 better; the J call may be wrong. This CDR3 spans 15 amino acids. The germline CDR1 and CDR2 sequences are DFQATT and SNEGSKA (reference sequence). The chain's CDR3 is CSAMAPAGAGETQYF. The CDR3 coding sequence is TGCAGTGCTATGGCCCCGGCAGGGGCTGGGGAGACCCAGTACTTC.

Relative to its sample, this clone is medium-sized. This chain joins TRBV19 and TRBJ1-6; no clear D gene. Trimming removed 7 bases at V and 10 bases at J, with 5 bases between. The length of the CDR3 is 10 residues. Germline values: CDR1 LNHDA, CDR2 SQIVND (reference sequence). The CDR3 sequence is CASKLSPLHF. The CDR3 nucleotides are TGTGCCAGTAAGCTGTCACCCCTCCACTTT.

Within the sample, this clone is medium-sized. V is TRBV6-1 and J is TRBJ2-2; D is undetermined. Germline CDR1 and CDR2: MNHNS and SASEGT. CDR3 length: 11 residues. V shed 7 bases and J shed 4 bases, with 4 bases lying between them. The CDR3 spells CASKSTGELFF. For the CDR3, the DNA is TGTGCCAGCAAATCCACCGGGGAGCTGTTTTTT.

Worth noting for this clone: This may arise from a read error, as a much more abundant clone is one base away. This chain uses TRBV5-6 with TRBJ1-1, with D tentatively TRBD1 (5 bases). The CDR3 extends over 13 amino acids. Germline CDR1 and CDR2: SGHDT and YYEEEE. For the CDR3, the DNA is TGTGCCAGCAGCTTCGGGGGGAGCACTGAAGCTCTCTTT. Its translation is CASSFGGSTEALF.

This clone was observed at least ten times. The J gene is TRBJ2-3, the V gene TRBV29-1; no reliable D call. Trimming pared 0 bases from V and 3 bases from J, leaving 7 bases between. The germline gives CDR1 SQVTM, CDR2 ANQGSEA. This CDR3 spans 13 amino acids. CDR3 in amino acids: CSVEEGRTDTQYF. Here the CDR3 DNA reads TGCAGCGTTGAAGAAGGACGGACAGATACGCAGTATTTT.